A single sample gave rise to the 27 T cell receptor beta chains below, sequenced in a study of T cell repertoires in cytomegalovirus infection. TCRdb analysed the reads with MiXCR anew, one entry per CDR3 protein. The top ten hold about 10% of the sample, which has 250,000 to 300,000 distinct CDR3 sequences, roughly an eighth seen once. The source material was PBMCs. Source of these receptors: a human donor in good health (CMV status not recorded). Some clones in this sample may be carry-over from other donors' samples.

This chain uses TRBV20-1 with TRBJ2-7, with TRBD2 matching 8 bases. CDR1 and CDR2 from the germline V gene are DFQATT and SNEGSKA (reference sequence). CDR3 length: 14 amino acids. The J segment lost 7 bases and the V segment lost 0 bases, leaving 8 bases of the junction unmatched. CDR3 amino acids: CSARDPAGVGEQYF. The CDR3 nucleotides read TGCAGTGCTAGAGACCCAGCGGGAGTGGGGGAGCAGTACTTC.

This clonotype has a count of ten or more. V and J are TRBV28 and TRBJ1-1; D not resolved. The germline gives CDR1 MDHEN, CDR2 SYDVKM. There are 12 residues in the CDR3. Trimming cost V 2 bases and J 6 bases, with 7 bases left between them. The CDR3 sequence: CASSLPRAEAFF. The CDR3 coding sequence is TGTGCCAGCAGTTTACCGCGGGCTGAAGCTTTCTTT.

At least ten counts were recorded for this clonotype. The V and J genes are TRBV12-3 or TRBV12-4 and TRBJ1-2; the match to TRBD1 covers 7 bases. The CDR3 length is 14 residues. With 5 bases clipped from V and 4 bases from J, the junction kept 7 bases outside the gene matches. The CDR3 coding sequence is TGTGCCAGCAGTCAAAACCGGGACAGCTATGGCTACACCTTC. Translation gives CASSQNRDSYGYTF.

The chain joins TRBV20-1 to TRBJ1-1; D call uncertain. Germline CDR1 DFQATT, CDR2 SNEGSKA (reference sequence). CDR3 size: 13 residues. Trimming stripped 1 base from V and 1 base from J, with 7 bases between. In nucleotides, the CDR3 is TGCAGTGCTAGAGGTCATACGAACACTGAAGCTTTCTTT. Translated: CSARGHTNTEAFF.

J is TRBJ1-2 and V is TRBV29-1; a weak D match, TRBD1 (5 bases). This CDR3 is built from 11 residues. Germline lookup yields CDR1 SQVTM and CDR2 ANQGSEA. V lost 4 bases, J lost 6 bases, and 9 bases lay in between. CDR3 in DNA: TGCAGCGTTGCCGGGGGTGATGGCTACACCTTC. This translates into CSVAGGDGYTF.

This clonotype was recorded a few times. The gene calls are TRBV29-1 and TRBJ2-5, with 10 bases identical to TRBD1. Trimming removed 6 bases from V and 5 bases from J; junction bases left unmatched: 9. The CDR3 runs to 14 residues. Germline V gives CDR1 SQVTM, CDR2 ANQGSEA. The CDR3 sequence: CSVQGGTGVETQYF. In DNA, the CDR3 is TGCAGCGTGCAGGGTGGGACAGGGGTGGAGACCCAGTACTTC.

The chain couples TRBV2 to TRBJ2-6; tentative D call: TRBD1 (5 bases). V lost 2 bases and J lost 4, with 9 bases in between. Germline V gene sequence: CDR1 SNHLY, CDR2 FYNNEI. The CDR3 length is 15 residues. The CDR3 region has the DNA TGTGCCAGCAGTGAACGTGGGGCCGGGGCCAACGTCCTGACTTTC. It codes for CASSERGAGANVLTF.

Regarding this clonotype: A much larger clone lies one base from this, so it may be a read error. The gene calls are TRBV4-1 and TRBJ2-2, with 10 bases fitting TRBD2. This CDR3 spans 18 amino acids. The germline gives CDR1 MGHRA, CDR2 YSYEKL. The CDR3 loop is CASSQRELAGLNTGALFF. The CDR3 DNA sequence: TGCGCCAGCAGCCAGAGGGAACTAGCGGGGCTGAACACCGGGGCGCTGTTTTTT.

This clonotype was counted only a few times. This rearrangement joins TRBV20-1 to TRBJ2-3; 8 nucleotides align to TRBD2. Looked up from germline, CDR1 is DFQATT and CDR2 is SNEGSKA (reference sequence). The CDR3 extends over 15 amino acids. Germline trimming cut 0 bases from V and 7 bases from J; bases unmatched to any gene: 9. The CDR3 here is CSARDAAGDRNTQYF. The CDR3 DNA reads TGCAGTGCTAGAGATGCAGCGGGAGACAGGAATACGCAGTATTTT.

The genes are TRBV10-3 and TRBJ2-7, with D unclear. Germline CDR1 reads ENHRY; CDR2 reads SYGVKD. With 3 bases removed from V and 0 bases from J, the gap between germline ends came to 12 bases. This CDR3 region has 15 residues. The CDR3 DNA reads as TGTGCCATCAGTGACCACAATGCAGTCTCCTACGAGCAGTACTTC. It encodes CAISDHNAVSYEQYF.

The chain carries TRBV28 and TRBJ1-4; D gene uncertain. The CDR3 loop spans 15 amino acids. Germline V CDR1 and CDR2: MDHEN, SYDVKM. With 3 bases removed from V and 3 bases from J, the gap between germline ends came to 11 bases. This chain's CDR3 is CASSLEWSPNEKLFF. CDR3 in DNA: TGTGCCAGCAGTTTGGAGTGGAGCCCTAATGAAAAACTGTTTTTT.

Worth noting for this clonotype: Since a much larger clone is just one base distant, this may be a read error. The CDR3 sequence: CASSFGVATGELFF. Written as DNA, the CDR3 is TGTGCCAGCAGCTTCGGAGTTGCCACCGGGGAGCTGTTTTTT. V gene TRBV7-4 combines with J gene TRBJ2-2; D remains unclear. The CDR3 covers 14 residues. Germline V lookup: CDR1 SGHVT, CDR2 SQSDAQ. The V and J ends lost 3 bases and 4 bases respectively, with 9 bases between them.

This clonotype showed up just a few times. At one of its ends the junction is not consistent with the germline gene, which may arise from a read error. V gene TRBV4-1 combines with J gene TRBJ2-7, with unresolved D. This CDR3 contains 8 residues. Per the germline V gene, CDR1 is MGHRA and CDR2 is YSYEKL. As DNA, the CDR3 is TGCGCCAGCAGCCCCGGGCACTTC. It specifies CASSPGHF.

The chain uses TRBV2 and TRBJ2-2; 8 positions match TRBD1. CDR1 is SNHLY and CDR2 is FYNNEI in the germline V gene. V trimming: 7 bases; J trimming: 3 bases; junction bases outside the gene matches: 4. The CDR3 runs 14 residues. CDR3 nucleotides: TGTGCCAGCATCCCGGACAGGGACACCGGGGAGCTGTTTTTT. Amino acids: CASIPDRDTGELFF.

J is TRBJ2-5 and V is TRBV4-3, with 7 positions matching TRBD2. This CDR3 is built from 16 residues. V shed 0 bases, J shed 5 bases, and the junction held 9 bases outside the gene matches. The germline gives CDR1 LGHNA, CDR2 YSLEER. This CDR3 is CASSQDSSGISETQYF. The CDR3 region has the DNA TGCGCCAGCAGCCAAGATTCCAGCGGGATAAGCGAGACCCAGTACTTC.

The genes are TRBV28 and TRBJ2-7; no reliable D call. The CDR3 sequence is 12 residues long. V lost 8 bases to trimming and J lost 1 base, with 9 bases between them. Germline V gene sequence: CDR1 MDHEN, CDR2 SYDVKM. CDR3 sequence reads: CASGRRSYEQYF. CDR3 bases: TGTGCCAGCGGCCGTAGATCCTACGAGCAGTACTTC.

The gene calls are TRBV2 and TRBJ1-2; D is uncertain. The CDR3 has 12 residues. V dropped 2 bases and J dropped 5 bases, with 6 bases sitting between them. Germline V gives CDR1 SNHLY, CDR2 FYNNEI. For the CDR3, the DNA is TGTGCCAGCAGTGAATCCGAGTATGGCTACACCTTC. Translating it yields CASSESEYGYTF.

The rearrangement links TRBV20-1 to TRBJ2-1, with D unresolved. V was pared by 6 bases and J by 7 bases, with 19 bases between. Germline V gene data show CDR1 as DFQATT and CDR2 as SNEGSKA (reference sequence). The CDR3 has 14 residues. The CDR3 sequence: CSAEPGLEVNEQFF. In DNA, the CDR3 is TGCAGTGCGGAGCCGGGCTTAGAAGTTAATGAGCAGTTCTTC.

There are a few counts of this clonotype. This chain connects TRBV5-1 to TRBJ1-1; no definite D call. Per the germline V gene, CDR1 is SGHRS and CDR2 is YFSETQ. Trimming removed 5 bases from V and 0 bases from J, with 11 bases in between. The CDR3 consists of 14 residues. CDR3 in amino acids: CASRMMALNTEAFF. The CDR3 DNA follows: TGCGCCAGCAGGATGATGGCCTTGAACACTGAAGCTTTCTTT.

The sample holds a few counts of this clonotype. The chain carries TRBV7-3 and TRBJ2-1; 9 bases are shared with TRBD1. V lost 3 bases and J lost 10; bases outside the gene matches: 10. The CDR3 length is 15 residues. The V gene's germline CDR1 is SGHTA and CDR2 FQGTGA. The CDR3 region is CASSFRQGGGSEQFF. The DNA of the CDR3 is TGTGCCAGCAGCTTCAGACAGGGGGGTGGTTCGGAGCAGTTCTTC.

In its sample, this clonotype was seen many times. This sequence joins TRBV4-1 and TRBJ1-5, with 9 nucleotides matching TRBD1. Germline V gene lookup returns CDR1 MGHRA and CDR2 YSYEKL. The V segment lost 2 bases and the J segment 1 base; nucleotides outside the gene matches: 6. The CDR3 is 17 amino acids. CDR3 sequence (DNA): TGCGCCAGCAGCCAAAATACAGGGGGCGGGAGCAATCAGCCCCAGCATTTT. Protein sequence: CASSQNTGGGSNQPQHF.

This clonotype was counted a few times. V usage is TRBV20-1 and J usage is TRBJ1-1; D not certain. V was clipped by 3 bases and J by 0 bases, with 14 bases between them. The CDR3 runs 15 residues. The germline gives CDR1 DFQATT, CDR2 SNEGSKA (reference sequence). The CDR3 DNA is TGCAGTGCTAGGCCCTTACTTCTTATGAACACTGAAGCTTTCTTT. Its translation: CSARPLLLMNTEAFF.

The chain's CDR3 is CASIVRVGGELFF. The DNA for the CDR3 is TGTGCCAGCATCGTCCGGGTAGGCGGGGAGCTGTTTTTT. The chain carries TRBV28 and TRBJ2-2, with D hard to call. Per germline, CDR1 MDHEN and CDR2 SYDVKM. The CDR3 consists of 13 residues. Deletions cut 7 bases from V and 7 bases from J, with 13 bases between. Supplemented by reference TRBV28 and TRBJ2-2, the full variable domain reads DVKVTQSSRYLVKRTGEKVFLECVQDMDHENMFWYRQDPGLGLRLIYFSYDVKMKEKGDIPEGYSVSREKKERFSLILESASTNQTSMYLCASIVRVGGELFFGEGSRLTVL.

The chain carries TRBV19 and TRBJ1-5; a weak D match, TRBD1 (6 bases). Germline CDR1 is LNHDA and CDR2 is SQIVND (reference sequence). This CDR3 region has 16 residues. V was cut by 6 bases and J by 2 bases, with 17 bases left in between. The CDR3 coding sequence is TGTGCCAGTAGAACACAGGGAAGTATGGGCAATCAGCCCCAGCATTTT. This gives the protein CASRTQGSMGNQPQHF.

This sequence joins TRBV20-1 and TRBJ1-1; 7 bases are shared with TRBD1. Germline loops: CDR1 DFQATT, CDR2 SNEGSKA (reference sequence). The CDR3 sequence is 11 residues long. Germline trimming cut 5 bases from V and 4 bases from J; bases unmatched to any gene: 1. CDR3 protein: CSARTGTEAFF. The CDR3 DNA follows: TGCAGTGCTCGGACAGGCACTGAAGCTTTCTTT.

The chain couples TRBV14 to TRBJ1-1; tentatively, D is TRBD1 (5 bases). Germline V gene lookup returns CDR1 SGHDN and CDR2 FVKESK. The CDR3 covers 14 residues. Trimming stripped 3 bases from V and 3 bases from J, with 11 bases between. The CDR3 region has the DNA TGTGCCAGCAGCCAGGGGGTTGGTTACACTGAAGCTTTCTTT. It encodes CASSQGVGYTEAFF.

The chain's CDR3 is CASSISLGSFDEQYF. The CDR3 DNA sequence: TGTGCCAGCAGCATTAGCCTCGGGTCCTTTGACGAGCAGTACTTC. The V call is TRBV7-9, the J call TRBJ2-7; D remains unclear. This CDR3 is 15 amino acids long. Trimming left V 5 bases short and J 5 bases short, with 19 bases between. CDR1 and CDR2 from the germline V gene are SEHNR and FQNEAQ (reference sequence).